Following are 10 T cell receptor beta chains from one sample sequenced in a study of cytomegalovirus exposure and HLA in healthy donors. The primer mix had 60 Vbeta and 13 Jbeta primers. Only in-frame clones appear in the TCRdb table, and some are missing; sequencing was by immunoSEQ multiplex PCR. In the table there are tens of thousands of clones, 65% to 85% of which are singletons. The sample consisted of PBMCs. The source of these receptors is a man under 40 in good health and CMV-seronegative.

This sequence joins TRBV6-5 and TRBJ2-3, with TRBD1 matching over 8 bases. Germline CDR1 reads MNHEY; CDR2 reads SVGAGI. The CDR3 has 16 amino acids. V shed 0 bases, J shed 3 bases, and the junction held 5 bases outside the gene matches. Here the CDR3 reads CASSYSTGEVTDTQYF. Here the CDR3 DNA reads TGTGCCAGCAGTTACTCGACAGGGGAAGTAACAGATACGCAGTATTTT.

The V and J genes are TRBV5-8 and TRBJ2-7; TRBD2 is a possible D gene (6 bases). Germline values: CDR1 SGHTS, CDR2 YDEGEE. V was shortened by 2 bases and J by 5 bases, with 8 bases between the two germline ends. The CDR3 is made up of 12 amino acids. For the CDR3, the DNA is TGTGCCAGCAGCTTATGGAGGGACGAGCAGTACTTC. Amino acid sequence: CASSLWRDEQYF.

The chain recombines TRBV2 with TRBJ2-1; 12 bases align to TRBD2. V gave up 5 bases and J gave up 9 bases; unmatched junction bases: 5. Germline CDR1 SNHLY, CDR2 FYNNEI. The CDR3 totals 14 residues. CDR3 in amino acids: CASSTLAGGGEQFF. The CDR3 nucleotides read TGTGCCAGCAGTACACTAGCGGGAGGTGGTGAGCAGTTCTTC. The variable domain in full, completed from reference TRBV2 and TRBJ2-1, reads EPEVTQTPSHQVTQMGQEVILRCVPISNHLYFYWYRQILGQKVEFLVSFYNNEISEKSEIFDDQFSVERPDGSNFTLKIRSTKLEDSAMYFCASSTLAGGGEQFFGPGTRLTVL.

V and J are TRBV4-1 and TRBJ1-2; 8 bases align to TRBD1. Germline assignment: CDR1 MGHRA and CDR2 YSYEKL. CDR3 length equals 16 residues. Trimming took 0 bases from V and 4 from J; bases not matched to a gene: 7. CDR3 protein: CASSQEGTGFGYGYTF. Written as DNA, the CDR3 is TGCGCCAGCAGCCAAGAGGGGACAGGTTTTGGCTATGGCTACACCTTC.

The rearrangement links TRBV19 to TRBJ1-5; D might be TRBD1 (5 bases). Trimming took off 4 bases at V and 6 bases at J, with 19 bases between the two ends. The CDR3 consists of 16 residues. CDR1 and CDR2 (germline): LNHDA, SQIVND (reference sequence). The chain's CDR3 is CASSNRPGEGGQPQHF. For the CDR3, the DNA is TGTGCCAGTAGTAATCGCCCGGGGGAGGGTGGTCAGCCCCAGCATTTT. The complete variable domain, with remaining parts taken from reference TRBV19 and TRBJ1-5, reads DGGITQSPKYLFRKEGQNVTLSCEQNLNHDAMYWYRQDPGQGLRLIYYSQIVNDFQKGDIAEGYSVSREKKESFPLTVTSAQKNPTAFYLCASSNRPGEGGQPQHFGDGTRLSIL.

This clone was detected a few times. The DNA for the CDR3 is TGTGCCAGCAGCGTCGACTCGACAGGGAGCTCCTACAATGAGCAGTTCTTC. It codes for CASSVDSTGSSYNEQFF. The chain is built from TRBV9 and TRBJ2-1, with 7 bases fitting TRBD1. Germline V gene sequence: CDR1 SGDLS, CDR2 YYNGEE. The CDR3 spans 17 residues. V was clipped by 2 bases and J by 0 bases; unmatched bases: 8. The complete variable domain, with remaining parts taken from reference TRBV9 and TRBJ2-1, reads DSGVTQTPKHLITATGQRVTLRCSPRSGDLSVYWYQQSLDQGLQFLIQYYNGEERAKGNILERFSAQQFPDLHSELNLSSLELGDSALYFCASSVDSTGSSYNEQFFGPGTRLTVL.

For the CDR3, the DNA is TGTGCCAGCAGCCGAGGTGTGGGACAGGGCTATGGCTACACCTTC. Protein sequence: CASSRGVGQGYGYTF. The chain employs TRBV6-5 and TRBJ1-2; 9 nucleotides agree with TRBD1. The CDR3 totals 15 residues. In germline, CDR1 is MNHEY, CDR2 SVGAGI. V shed 6 bases and J 4 bases; nucleotides not matched to a gene: 9.

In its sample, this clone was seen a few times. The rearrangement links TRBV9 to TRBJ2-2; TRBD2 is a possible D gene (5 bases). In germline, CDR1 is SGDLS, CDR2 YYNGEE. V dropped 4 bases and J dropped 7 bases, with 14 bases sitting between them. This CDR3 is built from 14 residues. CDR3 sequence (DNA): TGTGCCAGCAGCCCCCTCCTTGGAGGCGGGGAGCTGTTTTTT. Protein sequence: CASSPLLGGGELFF.

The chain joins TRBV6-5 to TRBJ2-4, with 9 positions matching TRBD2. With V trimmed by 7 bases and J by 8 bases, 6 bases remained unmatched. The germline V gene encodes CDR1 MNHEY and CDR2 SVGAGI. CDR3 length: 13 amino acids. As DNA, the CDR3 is TGTGCCAGCACTTCTAGCGGGGAAGACATTCAGTACTTC. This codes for CASTSSGEDIQYF.

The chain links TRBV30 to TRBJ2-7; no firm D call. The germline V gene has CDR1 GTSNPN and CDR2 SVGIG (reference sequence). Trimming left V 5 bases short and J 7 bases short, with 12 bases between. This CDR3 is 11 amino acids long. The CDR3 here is CAWLAPLEQYF. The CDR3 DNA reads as TGTGCCTGGCTGGCCCCCCTTGAGCAGTACTTC.